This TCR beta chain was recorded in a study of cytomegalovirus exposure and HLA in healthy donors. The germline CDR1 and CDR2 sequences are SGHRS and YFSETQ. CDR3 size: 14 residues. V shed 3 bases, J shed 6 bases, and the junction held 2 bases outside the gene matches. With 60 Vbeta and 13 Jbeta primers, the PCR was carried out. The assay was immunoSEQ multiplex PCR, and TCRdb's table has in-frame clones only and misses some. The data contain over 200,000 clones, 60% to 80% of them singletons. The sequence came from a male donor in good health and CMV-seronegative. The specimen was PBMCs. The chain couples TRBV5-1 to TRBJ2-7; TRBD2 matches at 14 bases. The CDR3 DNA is TGCGCCAGCAGCTCCGGACTAGCGGGGGGCGAGCAGTACTTC. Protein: CASSSGLAGGEQYF.